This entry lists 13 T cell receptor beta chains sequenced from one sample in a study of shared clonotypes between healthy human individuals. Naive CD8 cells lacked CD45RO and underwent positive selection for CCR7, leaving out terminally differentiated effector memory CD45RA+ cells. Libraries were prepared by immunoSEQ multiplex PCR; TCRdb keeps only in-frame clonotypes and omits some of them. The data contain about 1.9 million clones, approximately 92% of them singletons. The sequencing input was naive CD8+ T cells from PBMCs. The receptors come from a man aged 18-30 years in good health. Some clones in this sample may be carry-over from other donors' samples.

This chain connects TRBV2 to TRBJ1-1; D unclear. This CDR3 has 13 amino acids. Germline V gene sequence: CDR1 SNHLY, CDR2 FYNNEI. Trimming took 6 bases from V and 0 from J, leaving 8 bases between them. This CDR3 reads CASSPTMNTEAFF. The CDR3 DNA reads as TGTGCCAGCAGCCCGACTATGAACACTGAAGCTTTCTTT.

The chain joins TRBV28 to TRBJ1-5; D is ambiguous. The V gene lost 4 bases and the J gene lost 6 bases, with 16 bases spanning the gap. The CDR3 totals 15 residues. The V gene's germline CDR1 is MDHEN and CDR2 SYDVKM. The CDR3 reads CASSSLPTAGQPQHF. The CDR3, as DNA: TGTGCCAGCAGTTCCCTTCCTACGGCCGGTCAGCCCCAGCATTTT.

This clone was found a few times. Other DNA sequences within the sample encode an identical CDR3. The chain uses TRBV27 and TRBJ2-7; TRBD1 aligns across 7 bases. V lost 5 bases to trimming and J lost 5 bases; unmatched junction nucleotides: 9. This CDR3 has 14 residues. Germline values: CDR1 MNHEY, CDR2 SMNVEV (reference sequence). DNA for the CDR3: TGTGCCAGCAGTCCCCGACAGGGAAGCCACGAGCAGTACTTC. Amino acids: CASSPRQGSHEQYF.

CDR3 bases: TGTGCCAGCAGTCTATCGGCACGTGAGCAGTACTTC. Translating it yields CASSLSAREQYF. The chain employs TRBV6-1 and TRBJ2-7; D remains unclear. Germline values: CDR1 MNHNS, CDR2 SASEGT. Deletions cut 5 bases from V and 7 bases from J, with 12 bases between. The CDR3 extends over 12 amino acids.

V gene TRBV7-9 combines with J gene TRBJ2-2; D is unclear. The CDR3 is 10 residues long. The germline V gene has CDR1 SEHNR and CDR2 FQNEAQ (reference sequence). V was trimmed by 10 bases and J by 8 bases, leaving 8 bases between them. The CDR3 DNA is TGTGCCACCCATTCGGGGGAGCTGTTTTTT. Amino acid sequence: CATHSGELFF. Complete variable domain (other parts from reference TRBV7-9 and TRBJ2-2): DTGVSQNPRHKITKRGQNVTFRCDPISEHNRLYWYRQTLGQGPEFLTYFQNEAQLEKSRLLSDRFSAERPKGSFSTLEIQRTEQGDSAMYLCATHSGELFFGEGSRLTVL.

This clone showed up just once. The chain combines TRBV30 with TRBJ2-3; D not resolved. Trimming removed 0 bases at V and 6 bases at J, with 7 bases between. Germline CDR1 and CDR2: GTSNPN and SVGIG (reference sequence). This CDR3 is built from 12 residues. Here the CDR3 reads CAWSVLPDTQYF. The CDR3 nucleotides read TGTGCCTGGAGTGTCCTCCCGGATACGCAGTATTTT.

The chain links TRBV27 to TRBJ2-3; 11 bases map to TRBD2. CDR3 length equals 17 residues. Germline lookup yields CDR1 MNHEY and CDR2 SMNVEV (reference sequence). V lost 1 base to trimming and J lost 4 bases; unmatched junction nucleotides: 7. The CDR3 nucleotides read TGTGCCAGCAGTTTATTGGTAGCGGGAGGGTTGCCAGATACGCAGTATTTT. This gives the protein CASSLLVAGGLPDTQYF.

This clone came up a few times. CDR3 in DNA: TGTGCCAGCGCCCCGACAGGGTGGGTTGAAGCTTTCTTT. It yields the protein CASAPTGWVEAFF. The rearrangement uses TRBV19 and TRBJ1-1, with TRBD1 identical over 7 bases. CDR3 length: 13 residues. V lost 9 bases and J lost 7; bases outside the gene matches: 11. Per germline, CDR1 LNHDA and CDR2 SQIVND (reference sequence).

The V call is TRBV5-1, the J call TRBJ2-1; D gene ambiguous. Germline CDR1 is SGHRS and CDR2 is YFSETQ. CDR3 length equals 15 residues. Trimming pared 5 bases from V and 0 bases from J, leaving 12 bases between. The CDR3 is CASSRAGSSYNEQFF. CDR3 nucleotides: TGCGCCAGCAGTCGAGCCGGGTCCTCCTACAATGAGCAGTTCTTC. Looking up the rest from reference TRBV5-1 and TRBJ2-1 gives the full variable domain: KAGVTQTPRYLIKTRGQQVTLSCSPISGHRSVSWYQQTPGQGLQFLFEYFSETQRNKGNFPGRFSGRQFSNSRSEMNVSTLELGDSALYLCASSRAGSSYNEQFFGPGTRLTVL.

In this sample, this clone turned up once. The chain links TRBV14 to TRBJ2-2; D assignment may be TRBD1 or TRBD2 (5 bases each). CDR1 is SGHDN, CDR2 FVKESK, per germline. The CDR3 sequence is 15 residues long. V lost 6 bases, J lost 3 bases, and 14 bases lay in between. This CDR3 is CASRRAGSDTGELFF. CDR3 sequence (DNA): TGTGCCAGCAGGCGGGCAGGGTCCGACACCGGGGAGCTGTTTTTT.

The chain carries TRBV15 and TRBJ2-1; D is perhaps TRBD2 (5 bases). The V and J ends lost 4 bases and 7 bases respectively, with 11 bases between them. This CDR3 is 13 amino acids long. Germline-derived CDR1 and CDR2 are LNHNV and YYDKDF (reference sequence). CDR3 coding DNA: TGTGCCACCAGCACCCTAAGAGGGAATGAGCAGTTCTTC. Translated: CATSTLRGNEQFF.

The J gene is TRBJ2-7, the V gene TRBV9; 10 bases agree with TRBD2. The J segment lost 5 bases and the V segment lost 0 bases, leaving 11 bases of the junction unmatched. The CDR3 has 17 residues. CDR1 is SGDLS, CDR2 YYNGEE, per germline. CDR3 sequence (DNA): TGTGCCAGCAGCGTAGCTGCGGCTAGCGGGAGACTTAACGAGCAGTACTTC. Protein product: CASSVAAASGRLNEQYF.

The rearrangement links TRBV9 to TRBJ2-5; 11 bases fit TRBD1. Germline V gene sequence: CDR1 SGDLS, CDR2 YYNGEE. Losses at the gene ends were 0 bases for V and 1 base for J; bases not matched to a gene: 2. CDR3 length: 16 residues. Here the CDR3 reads CASSVEGQGVQETQYF. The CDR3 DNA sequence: TGTGCCAGCAGCGTAGAGGGACAGGGGGTCCAAGAGACCCAGTACTTC.